Described below is a single T cell receptor (beta chain) sequence and its context. Sequenced by immunoSEQ multiplex PCR; TCRdb stores in-frame clones only, minus some. Among about 100,000 clones listed, roughly 93% were seen once. The data stem from a study of Tregs in tolerant kidney transplant recipients. CDR3 length equals 14 residues. With 6 bases clipped from V and 4 bases from J, the junction kept 6 bases outside the gene matches. In germline, CDR1 is SGHRS, CDR2 YFSETQ. The receptor was isolated from a human donor who received a combined kidney and bone marrow transplant. Material: CD4+ T cells from blood, obtained before the transplant. The chain has TRBV5-1 and TRBJ2-1, with TRBD2 matching 8 bases. In DNA form, the CDR3 reads TGCGCCAGCAAAGGAGTAGCGGGATACAATGAGCAGTTCTTC. This translates into CASKGVAGYNEQFF.